This record concerns one T cell receptor beta chain sequence. The junction differs from germline at one of its ends, possibly a read error. The CDR3 is 15 residues long. CDR1 is LNHNV, CDR2 YYDKDF, per germline (reference sequence). The sample originates from a study of radiotherapy plus CTLA-4 blockade in lung cancer. Study at large: Overall, around 20% of patients showed an objective response, while 31% attained disease control.

Using immunoSEQ multiplex PCR, the repertoire was profiled, and TCRdb retains in-frame clones only, with some absent. The repertoire includes tens of thousands of clones, 79% of them detected once, and approximately 15% sits in the top ten. The rearrangement links TRBV15 to TRBJ2-4; D is tentatively TRBD1 or TRBD2 (5 bases each). This TCR came from a human donor with non-small cell lung cancer that progressed on radiotherapy plus ipilimumab. Material: peripheral blood, obtained from a patient treated with radiotherapy plus ipilimumab. The CDR3 DNA reads as TGTGCCACCAGCCGAGAAGATAGGGACCTAAACATTCAGTACTTC. It codes for CATSREDRDLNIQYF.